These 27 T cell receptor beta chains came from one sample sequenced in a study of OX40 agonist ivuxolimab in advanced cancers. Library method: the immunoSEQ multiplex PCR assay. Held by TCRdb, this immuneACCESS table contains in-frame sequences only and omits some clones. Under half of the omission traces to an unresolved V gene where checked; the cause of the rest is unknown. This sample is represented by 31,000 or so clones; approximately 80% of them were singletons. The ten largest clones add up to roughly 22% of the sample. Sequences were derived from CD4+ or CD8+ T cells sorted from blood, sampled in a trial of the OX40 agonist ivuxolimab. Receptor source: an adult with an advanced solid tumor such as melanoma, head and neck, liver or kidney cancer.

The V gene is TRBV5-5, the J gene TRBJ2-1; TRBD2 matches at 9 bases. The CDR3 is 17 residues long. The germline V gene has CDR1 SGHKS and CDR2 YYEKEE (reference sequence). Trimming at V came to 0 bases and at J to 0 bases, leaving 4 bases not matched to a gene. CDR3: CASSLDGSGSSYNEQFF. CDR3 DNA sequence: TGTGCCAGCAGCTTGGATGGTAGCGGGAGCTCCTACAATGAGCAGTTCTTC.

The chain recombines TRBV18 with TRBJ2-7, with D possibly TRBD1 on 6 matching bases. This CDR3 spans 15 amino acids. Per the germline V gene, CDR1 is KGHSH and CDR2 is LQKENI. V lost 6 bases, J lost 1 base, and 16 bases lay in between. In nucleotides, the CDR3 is TGTGCCAGCTCCCCCACTCAGGGGAATTCCTACGAGCAGTACTTC. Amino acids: CASSPTQGNSYEQYF.

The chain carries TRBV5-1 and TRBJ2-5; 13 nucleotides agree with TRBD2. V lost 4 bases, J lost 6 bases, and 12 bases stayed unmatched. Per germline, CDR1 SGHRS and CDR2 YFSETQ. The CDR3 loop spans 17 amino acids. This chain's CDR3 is CASSAGTSGVGEKTQYF. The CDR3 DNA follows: TGCGCCAGCAGCGCCGGGACTAGCGGGGTCGGCGAGAAGACCCAGTACTTC.

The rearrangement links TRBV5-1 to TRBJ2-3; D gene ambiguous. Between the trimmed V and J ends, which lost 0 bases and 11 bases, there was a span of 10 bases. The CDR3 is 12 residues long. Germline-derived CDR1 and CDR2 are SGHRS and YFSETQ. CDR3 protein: CASSLVGRGQYF. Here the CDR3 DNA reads TGCGCCAGCAGCTTGGTTGGGCGTGGGCAGTATTTT. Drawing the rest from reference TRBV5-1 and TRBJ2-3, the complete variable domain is KAGVTQTPRYLIKTRGQQVTLSCSPISGHRSVSWYQQTPGQGLQFLFEYFSETQRNKGNFPGRFSGRQFSNSRSEMNVSTLELGDSALYLCASSLVGRGQYFGPGTRLTVL.

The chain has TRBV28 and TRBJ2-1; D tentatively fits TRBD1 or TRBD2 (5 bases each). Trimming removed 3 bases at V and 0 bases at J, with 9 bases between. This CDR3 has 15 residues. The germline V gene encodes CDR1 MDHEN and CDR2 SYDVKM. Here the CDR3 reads CASSLSGGSYNEQFF. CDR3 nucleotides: TGTGCCAGCAGTTTGAGTGGGGGCTCCTACAATGAGCAGTTCTTC.

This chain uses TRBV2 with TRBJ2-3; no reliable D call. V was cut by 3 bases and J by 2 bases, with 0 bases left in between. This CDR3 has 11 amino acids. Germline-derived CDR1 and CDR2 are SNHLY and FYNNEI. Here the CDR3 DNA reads TGTGCCAGCAGTGACACAGATACGCAGTATTTT. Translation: CASSDTDTQYF.

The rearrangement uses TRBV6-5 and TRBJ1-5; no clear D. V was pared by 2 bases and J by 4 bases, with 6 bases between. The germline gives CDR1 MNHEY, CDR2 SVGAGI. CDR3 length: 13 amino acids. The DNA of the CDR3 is TGTGCCAGCAGTTACGGGAGGAATCAGCCCCAGCATTTT. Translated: CASSYGRNQPQHF.

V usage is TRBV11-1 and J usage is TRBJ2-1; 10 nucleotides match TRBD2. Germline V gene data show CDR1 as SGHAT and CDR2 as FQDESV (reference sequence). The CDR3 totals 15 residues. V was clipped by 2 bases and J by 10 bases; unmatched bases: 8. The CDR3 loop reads CASSLSSSGSLEQFF. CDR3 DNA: TGTGCCAGCAGCTTATCTTCTAGCGGGAGTTTAGAGCAGTTCTTC.

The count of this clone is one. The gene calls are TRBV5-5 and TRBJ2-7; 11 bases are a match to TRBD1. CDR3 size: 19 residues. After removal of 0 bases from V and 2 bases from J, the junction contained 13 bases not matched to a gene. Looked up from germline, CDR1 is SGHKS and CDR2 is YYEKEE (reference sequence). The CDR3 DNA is TGTGCCAGCAGCTTGGCGCCGGGACAGGGGGGTTCTAAGGCCTACGAGCAGTACTTC. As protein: CASSLAPGQGGSKAYEQYF.

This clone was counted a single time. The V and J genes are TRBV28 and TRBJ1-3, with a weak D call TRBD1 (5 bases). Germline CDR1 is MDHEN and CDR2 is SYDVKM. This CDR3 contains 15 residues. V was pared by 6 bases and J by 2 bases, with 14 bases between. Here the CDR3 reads CASRKQGLAGNTIYF. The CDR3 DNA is TGTGCCAGCAGGAAGCAGGGTCTTGCTGGAAACACCATATATTTT.

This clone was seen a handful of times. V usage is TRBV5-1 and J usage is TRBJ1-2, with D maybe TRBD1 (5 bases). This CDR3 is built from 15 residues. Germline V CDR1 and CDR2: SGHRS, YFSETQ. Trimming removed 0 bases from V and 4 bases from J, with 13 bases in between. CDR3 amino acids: CASSLAVAGSYGYTF. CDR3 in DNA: TGCGCCAGCAGCTTGGCCGTGGCAGGGAGCTATGGCTACACCTTC.

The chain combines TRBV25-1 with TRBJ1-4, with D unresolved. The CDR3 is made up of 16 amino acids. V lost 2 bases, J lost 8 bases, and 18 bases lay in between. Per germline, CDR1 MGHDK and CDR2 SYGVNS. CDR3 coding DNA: TGTGCCAGCAGTGAAGGCACGGTAGGGAAGCGCGAAAAACTGTTTTTT. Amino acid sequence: CASSEGTVGKREKLFF.

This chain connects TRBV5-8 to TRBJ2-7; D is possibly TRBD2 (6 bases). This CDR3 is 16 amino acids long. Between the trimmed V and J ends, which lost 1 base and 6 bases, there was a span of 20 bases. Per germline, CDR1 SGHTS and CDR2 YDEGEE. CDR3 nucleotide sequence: TGTGCCAGCAGCTTGCAAGGTTCGACTAGACTGCGCGAGCAGTACTTC. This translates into CASSLQGSTRLREQYF.

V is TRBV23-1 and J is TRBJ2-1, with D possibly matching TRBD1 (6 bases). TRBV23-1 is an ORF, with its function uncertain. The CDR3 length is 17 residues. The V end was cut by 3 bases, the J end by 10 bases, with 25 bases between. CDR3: CASSQYPWYGGLGEQFF. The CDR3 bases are TGCGCCAGCAGTCAGTATCCCTGGTATGGGGGCTTGGGAGAGCAGTTCTTC.

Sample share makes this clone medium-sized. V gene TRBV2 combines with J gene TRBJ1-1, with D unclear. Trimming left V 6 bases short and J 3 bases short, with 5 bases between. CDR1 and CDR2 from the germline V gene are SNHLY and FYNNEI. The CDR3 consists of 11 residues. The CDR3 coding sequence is TGTGCCAGCAGAAGGTACACTGAAGCTTTCTTT. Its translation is CASRRYTEAFF.

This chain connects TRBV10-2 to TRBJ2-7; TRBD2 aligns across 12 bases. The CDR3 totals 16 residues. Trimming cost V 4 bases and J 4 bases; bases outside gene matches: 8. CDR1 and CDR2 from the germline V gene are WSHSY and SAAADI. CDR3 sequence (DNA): TGCGCCAGCAGTGTCCTCGAGACTAGCGGGAGTTACGAGCAGTACTTC. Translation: CASSVLETSGSYEQYF.

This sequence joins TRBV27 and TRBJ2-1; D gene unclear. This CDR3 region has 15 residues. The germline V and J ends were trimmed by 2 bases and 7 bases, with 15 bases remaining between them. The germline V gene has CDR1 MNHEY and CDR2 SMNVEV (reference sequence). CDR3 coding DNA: TGTGCCAGCAGTTTACCCCCGACCGTTGGTAATGAGCAGTTCTTC. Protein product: CASSLPPTVGNEQFF.

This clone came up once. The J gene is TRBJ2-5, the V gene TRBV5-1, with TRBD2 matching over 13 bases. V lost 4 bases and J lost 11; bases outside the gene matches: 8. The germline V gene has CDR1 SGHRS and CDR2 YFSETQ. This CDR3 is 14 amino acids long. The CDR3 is CASSRTSGSGEQYF. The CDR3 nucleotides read TGCGCCAGCAGCAGGACTAGCGGGAGCGGTGAGCAGTACTTC.

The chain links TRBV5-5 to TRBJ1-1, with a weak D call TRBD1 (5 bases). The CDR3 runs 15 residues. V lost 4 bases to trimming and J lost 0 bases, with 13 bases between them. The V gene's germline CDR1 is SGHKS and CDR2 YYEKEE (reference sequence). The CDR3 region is CASSAITGLNTEAFF. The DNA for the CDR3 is TGTGCCAGCAGCGCCATCACAGGCCTGAACACTGAAGCTTTCTTT. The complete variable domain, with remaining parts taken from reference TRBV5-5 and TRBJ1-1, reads DAGVTQSPTHLIKTRGQQVTLRCSPISGHKSVSWYQQVLGQGPQFIFQYYEKEERGRGNFPDRFSARQFPNYSSELNVNALLLGDSALYLCASSAITGLNTEAFFGQGTRLTVV.

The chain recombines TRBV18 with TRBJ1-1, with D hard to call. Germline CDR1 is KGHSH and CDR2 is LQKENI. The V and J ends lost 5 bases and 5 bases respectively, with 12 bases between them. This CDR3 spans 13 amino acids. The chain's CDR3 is CASSNGSSTEAFF. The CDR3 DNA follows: TGTGCCAGCTCAAACGGAAGTTCTACTGAAGCTTTCTTT.

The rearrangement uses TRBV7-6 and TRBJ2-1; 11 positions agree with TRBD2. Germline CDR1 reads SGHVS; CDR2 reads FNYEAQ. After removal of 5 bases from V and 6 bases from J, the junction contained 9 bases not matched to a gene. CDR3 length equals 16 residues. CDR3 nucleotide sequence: TGTGCCAGCAGCCTAAGAAAGACTAGCGGGATCAATGAGCAGTTCTTC. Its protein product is CASSLRKTSGINEQFF.

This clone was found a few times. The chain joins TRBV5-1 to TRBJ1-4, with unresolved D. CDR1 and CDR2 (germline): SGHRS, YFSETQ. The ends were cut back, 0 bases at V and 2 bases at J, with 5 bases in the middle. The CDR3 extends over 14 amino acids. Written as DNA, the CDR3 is TGCGCCAGCAGCTTGGGAACGACTAATGAAAAACTGTTTTTT. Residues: CASSLGTTNEKLFF.

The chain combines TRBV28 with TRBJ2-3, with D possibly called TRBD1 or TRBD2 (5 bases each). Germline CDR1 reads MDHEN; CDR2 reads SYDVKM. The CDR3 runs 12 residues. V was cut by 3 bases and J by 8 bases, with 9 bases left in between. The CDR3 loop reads CASSLSGGTQYF. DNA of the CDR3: TGTGCCAGCAGTTTGAGTGGGGGTACGCAGTATTTT.

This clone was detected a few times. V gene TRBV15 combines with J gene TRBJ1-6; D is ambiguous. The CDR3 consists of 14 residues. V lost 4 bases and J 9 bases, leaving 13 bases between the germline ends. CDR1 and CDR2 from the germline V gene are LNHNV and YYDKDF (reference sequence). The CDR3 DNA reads TGTGCCACCAGCACACGGGCCTCACTTTCACCCCTCCACTTT. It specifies CATSTRASLSPLHF.

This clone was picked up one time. The CDR3 nucleotides are TGTGCCAGCAGTACCCCGGGGCGCACAGATACGCAGTATTTT. As protein: CASSTPGRTDTQYF. This sequence joins TRBV6-6 and TRBJ2-3; D possibly uses TRBD1 or TRBD2 (5 bases each). V lost 5 bases, J lost 1 base, and 10 bases lay in between. Germline assignment: CDR1 MNHNY and CDR2 SVGAGI (reference sequence). The CDR3 is 14 amino acids.

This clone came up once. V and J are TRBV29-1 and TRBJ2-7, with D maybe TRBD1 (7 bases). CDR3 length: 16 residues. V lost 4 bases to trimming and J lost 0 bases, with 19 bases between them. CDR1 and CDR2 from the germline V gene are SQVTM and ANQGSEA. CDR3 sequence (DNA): TGCAGCGTTGTGGGGGGCCTCAGACAGGGCTCCTACGAGCAGTACTTC. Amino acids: CSVVGGLRQGSYEQYF.

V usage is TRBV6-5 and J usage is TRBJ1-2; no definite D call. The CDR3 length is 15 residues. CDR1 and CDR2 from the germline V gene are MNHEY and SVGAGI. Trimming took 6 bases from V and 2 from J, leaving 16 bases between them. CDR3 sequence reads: CASSARLTQNYGYTF. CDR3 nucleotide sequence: TGTGCCAGCAGCGCCAGATTGACACAAAACTATGGCTACACCTTC.